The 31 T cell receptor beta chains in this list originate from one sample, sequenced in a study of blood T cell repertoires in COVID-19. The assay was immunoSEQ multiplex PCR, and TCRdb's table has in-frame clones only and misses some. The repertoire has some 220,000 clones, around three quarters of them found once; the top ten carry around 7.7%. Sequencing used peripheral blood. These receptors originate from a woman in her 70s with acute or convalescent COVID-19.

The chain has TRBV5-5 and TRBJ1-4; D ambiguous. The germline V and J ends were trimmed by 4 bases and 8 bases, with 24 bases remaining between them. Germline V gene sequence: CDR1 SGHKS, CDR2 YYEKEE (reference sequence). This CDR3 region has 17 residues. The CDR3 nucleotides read TGTGCCAGCAGCACTCAGGTTGACGCCAGCCTTTACGAAAAACTGTTTTTT. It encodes CASSTQVDASLYEKLFF. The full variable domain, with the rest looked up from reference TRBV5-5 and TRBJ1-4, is DAGVTQSPTHLIKTRGQQVTLRCSPISGHKSVSWYQQVLGQGPQFIFQYYEKEERGRGNFPDRFSARQFPNYSSELNVNALLLGDSALYLCASSTQVDASLYEKLFFGSGTQLSVL.

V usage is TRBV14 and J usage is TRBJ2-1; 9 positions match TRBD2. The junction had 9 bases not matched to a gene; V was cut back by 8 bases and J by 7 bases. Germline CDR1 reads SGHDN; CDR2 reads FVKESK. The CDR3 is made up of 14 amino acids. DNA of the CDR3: TGTGCCAGCGGACACCTAGCGGGGCTTAATGAGCAGTTCTTC. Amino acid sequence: CASGHLAGLNEQFF.

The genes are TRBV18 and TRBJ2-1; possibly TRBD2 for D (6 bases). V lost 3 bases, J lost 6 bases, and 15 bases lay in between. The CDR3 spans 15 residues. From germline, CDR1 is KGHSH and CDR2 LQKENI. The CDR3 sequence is CASSPAPLAANEQFF. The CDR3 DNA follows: TGTGCCAGCTCACCTGCCCCACTAGCAGCCAATGAGCAGTTCTTC.

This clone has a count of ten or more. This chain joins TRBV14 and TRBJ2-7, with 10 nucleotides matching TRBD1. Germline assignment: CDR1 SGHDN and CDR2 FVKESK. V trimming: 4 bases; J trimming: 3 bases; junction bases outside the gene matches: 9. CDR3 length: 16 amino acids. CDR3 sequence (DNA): TGTGCCAGCAGCCGCCTCCCTTGGGACAGGGGCTACGAGCAGTACTTC. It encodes CASSRLPWDRGYEQYF.

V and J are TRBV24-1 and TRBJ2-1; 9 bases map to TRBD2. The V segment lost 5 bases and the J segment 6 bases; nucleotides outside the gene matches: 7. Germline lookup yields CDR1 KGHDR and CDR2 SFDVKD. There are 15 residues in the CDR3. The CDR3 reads CATSARGGSSNEQFF. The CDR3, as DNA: TGTGCCACCAGTGCGCGGGGGGGCTCTTCCAATGAGCAGTTCTTC.

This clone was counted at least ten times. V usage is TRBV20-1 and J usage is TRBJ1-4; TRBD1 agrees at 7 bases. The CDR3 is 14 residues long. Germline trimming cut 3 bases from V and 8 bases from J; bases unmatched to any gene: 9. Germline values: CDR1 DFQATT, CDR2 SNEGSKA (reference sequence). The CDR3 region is CSASSATGEEKLFF. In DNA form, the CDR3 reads TGCAGTGCTAGTTCGGCAACAGGGGAGGAAAAACTGTTTTTT.

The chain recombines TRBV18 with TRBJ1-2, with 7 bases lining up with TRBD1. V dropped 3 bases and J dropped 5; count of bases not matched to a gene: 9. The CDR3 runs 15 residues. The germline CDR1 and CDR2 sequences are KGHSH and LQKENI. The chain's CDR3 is CASSPEGQYQYGYTF. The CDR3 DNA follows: TGTGCCAGCTCACCGGAGGGACAGTACCAGTATGGCTACACCTTC. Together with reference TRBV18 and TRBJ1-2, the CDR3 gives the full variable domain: NAGVMQNPRHLVRRRGQEARLRCSPMKGHSHVYWYRQLPEEGLKFMVYLQKENIIDESGMPKERFSAEFPKEGPSILRIQQVVRGDSAAYFCASSPEGQYQYGYTFGSGTRLTVV.

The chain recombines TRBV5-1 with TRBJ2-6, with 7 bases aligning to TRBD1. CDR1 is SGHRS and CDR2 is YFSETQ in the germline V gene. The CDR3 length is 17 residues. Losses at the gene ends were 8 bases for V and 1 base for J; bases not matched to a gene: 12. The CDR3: CASGSGQTFSGANVLTF. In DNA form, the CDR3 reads TGCGCCAGTGGGTCGGGACAGACCTTTTCTGGGGCCAACGTCCTGACTTTC.

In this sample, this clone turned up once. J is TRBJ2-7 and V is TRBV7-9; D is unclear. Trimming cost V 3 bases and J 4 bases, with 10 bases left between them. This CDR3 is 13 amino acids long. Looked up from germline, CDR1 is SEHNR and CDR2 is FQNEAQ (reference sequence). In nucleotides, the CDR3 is TGTGCCAGCAGCTTTTTGACTTCTTACGAGCAGTACTTC. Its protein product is CASSFLTSYEQYF.

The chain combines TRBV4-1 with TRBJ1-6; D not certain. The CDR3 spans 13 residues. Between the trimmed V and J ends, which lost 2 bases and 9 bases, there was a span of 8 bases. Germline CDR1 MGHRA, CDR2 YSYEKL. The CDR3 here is CASSQQRSSPLHF. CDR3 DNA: TGCGCCAGCAGCCAACAACGGAGTTCACCCCTCCACTTT.

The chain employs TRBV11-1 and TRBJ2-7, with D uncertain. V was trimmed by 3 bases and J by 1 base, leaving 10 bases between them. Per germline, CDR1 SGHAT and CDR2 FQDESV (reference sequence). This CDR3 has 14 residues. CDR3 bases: TGTGCCAGCAGCTTTCTACCCGGGTCCTACGAGCAGTACTTC. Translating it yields CASSFLPGSYEQYF.

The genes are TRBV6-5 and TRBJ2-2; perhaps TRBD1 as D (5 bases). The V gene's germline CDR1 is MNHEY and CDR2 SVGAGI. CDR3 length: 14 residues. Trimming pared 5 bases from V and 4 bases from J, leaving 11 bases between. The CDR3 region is CASSPGISTGELFF. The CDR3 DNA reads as TGTGCCAGCAGTCCAGGGATAAGCACCGGGGAGCTGTTTTTT.

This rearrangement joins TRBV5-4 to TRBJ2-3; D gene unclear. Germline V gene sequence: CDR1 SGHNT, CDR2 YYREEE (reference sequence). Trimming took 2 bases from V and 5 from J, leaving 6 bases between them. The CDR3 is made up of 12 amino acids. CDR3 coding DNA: TGTGCCAGCAGCTTTTACAGAGATACGCAGTATTTT. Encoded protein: CASSFYRDTQYF.

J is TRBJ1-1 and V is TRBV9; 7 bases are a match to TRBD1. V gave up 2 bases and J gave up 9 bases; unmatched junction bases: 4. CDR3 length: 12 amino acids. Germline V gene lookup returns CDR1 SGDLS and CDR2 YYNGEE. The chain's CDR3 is CASSVTTGKAFF. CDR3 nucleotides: TGTGCCAGCAGCGTGACGACAGGGAAAGCTTTCTTT.

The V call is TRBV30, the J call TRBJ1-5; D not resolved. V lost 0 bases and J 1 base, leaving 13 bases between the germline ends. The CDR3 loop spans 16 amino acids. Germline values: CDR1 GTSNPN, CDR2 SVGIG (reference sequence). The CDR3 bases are TGTGCCTGGAGTGTACCGGGAGGGCGAAGCAATCAGCCCCAGCATTTT. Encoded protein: CAWSVPGGRSNQPQHF.

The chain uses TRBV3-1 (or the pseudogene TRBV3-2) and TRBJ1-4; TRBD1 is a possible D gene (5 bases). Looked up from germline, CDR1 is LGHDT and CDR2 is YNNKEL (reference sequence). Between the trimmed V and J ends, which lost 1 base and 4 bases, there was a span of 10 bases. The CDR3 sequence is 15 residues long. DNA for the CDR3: TGTGCCAGCAGCCAAGCTCGCCAGGGTAATGAAAAACTGTTTTTT. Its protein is CASSQARQGNEKLFF.

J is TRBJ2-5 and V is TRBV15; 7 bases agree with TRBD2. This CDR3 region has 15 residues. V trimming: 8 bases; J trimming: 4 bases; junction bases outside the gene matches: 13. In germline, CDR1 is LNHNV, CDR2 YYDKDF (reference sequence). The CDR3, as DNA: TGTGCCACCTCCAGCGAGATCGGGGGGTCAGAGACCCAGTACTTC. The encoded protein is CATSSEIGGSETQYF.

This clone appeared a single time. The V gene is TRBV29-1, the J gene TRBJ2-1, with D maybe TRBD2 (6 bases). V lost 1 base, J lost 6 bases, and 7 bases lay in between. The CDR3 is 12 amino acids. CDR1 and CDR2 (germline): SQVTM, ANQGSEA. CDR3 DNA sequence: TGCAGCGTTGAAGGCGGGGTCAATGAGCAGTTCTTC. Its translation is CSVEGGVNEQFF.

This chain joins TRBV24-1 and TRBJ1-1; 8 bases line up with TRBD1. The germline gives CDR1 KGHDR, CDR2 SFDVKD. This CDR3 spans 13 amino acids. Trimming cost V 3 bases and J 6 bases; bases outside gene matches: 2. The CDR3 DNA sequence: TGTGCCACCAGTGATGCACAGGGGGCTGAAGCTTTCTTT. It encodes CATSDAQGAEAFF.

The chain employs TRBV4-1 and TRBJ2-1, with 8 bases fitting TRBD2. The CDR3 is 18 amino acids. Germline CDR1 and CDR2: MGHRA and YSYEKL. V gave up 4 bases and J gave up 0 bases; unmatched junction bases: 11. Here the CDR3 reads CASSPRSGGGSSYNEQFF. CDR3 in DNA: TGCGCCAGCAGCCCCCGGTCCGGGGGGGGTAGCTCCTACAATGAGCAGTTCTTC.

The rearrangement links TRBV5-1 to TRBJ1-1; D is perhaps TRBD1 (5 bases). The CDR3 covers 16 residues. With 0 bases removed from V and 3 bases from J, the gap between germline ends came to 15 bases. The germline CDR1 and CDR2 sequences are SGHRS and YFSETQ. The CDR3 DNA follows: TGCGCCAGCAGCTTGGATATAGGCCGGACATACACTGAAGCTTTCTTT. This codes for CASSLDIGRTYTEAFF.

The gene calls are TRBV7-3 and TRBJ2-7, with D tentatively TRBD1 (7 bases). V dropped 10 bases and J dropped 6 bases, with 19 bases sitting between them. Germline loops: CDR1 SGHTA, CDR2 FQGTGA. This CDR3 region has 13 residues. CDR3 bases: TGTGCCACCTCCAGGGGGGCAGGCGCCGAGCAGTACTTC. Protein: CATSRGAGAEQYF.

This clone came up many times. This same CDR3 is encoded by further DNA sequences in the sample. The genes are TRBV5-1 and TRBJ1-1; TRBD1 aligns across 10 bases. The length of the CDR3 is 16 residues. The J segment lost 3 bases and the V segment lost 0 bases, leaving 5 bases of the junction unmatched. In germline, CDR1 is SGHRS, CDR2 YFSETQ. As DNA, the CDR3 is TGCGCCAGCAGCTTGGGACAGGGGGCCTTAGACACTGAAGCTTTCTTT. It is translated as CASSLGQGALDTEAFF.

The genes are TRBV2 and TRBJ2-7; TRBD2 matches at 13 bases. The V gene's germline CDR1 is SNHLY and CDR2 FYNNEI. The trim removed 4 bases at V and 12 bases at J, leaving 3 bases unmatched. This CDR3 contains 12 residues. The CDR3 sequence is CASSGTSGGRYF. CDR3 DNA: TGTGCCAGCAGTGGGACTAGCGGGGGAAGGTACTTC.

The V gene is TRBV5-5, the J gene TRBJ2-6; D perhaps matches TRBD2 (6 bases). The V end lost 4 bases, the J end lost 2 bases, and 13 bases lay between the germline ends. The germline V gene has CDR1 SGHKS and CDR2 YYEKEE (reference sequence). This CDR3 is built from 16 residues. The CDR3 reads CASSPGTVAGANVLTF. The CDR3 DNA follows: TGTGCCAGCAGCCCAGGGACTGTCGCTGGGGCCAACGTCCTGACTTTC. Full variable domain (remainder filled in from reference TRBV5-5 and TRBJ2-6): DAGVTQSPTHLIKTRGQQVTLRCSPISGHKSVSWYQQVLGQGPQFIFQYYEKEERGRGNFPDRFSARQFPNYSSELNVNALLLGDSALYLCASSPGTVAGANVLTFGAGSRLTVL.

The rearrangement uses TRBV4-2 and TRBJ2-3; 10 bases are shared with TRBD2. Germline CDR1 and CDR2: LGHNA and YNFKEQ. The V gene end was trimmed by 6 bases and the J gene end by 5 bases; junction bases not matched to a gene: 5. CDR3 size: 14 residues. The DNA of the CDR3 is TGTGCCAGCAGAGCGGGGGGGCCCATAGATACGCAGTATTTT. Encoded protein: CASRAGGPIDTQYF.

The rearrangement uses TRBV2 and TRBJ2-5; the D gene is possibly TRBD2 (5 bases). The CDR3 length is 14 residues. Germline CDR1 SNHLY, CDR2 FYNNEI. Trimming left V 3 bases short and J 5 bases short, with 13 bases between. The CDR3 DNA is TGTGCCAGCAGTGATGATCGGGGTTCGGAGACCCAGTACTTC. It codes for CASSDDRGSETQYF.

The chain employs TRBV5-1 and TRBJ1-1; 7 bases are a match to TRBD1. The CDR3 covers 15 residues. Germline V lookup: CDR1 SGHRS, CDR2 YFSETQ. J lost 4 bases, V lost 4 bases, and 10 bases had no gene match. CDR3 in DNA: TGCGCCAGCAGCCCCCAGGGGGGACGGAGCACTGAAGCTTTCTTT. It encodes CASSPQGGRSTEAFF.

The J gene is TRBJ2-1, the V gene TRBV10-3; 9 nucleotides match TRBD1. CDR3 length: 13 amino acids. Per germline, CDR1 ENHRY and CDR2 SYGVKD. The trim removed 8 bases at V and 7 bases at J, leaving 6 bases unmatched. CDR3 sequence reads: CAIGTGRENEQFF. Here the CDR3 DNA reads TGTGCCATCGGGACAGGGAGGGAAAATGAGCAGTTCTTC.

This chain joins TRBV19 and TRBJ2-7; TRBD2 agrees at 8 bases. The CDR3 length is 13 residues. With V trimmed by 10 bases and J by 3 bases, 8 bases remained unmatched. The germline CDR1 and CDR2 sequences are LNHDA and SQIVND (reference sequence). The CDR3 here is CATTGGVGYEQYV. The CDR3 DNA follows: TGTGCCACCACCGGGGGGGTTGGCTACGAGCAGTACGTC.

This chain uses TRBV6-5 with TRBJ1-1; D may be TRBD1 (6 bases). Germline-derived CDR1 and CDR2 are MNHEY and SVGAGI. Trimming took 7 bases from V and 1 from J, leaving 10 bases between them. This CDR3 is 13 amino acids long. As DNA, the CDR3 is TGTGCCAGCAACCCGACAGGGAACACTGAAGCTTTCTTT. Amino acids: CASNPTGNTEAFF.